This T cell receptor beta chain came from a study of CD8+ T cells in alopecia areata. Whole-study context: Tofacitinib treatment spanned 6 to 18 months, with 6 months off drug afterward.

This sample's treatment: oral pan-JAK inhibitor, 5-10 mg twice daily. Alopecia areata patients had lesional scalp punch biopsies and peripheral blood taken from them. Concerning this clone itself: Its antigen is as yet unknown.

Germline-derived CDR1 and CDR2 are SGHRS and YFSETQ. CDR3 length equals 13 residues. Trimming removed 8 bases from V and 6 bases from J, with 17 bases in between. Overall study findings and caveats: Clonality was higher in lesional than normal scalp, especially in alopecia totalis/universalis.

The authors extracted RNA and reverse transcribed it into cDNA as the sequencing template. Some clones are missing from TCRdb's copy, which holds only in-frame ones; the method was immunoSEQ multiplex PCR. Of over 120,000 clones in the sample, nearly 55% were seen once. The chain has TRBV5-1 and TRBJ1-1; a weak D match, TRBD1 (5 bases). The TCR comes from a human donor with alopecia areata. The starting material was CD8+ T cells sorted from blood, obtained at week 4, from a patient treated with tofacitinib. The CDR3 nucleotides are TGCGCCAGTACTGGGACGGCCGAGTCTGAAGCTTTCTTT. It encodes CASTGTAESEAFF.